The 10 T cell receptor beta chains in this list originate from one sample, sequenced in a study of blood T cell repertoires in COVID-19. Sequenced by immunoSEQ multiplex PCR; TCRdb stores in-frame clones only, minus some. Here the sample spans 200,000 to 250,000 clones, approximately 85% being singletons. Sample: peripheral blood. The receptor set was obtained from a man aged 35 to 55 with acute or convalescent COVID-19.

This sequence joins TRBV7-6 and TRBJ2-1, with 8 bases aligning to TRBD2. V shed 9 bases, J shed 0 bases, and the junction held 4 bases outside the gene matches. The CDR3 sequence is 14 residues long. The germline gives CDR1 SGHVS, CDR2 FNYEAQ. This CDR3 reads CASAGGNSYNEQFF. In DNA, the CDR3 is TGTGCCAGTGCGGGGGGCAACTCCTACAATGAGCAGTTCTTC.

CDR3 residues: CASSRGQGFYGYTF. CDR3 bases: TGTGCCAGCAGCCGTGGACAGGGATTCTATGGCTACACCTTC. The V and J genes are TRBV6-5 and TRBJ1-2, with 8 bases aligning to TRBD1. From germline, CDR1 is MNHEY and CDR2 SVGAGI. The CDR3 length is 14 residues. The junction had 7 bases not matched to a gene; V was cut back by 6 bases and J by 4 bases.

This chain uses TRBV5-1 with TRBJ2-7; 10 nucleotides align to TRBD2. Germline CDR1 is SGHRS and CDR2 is YFSETQ. Trimming at V came to 3 bases and at J to 3 bases, leaving 12 bases not matched to a gene. The CDR3 length is 17 residues. CDR3: CASSSGGLAGDFYEQYF. In DNA form, the CDR3 reads TGCGCCAGCAGCTCTGGAGGGCTAGCGGGGGACTTCTACGAGCAGTACTTC.

V usage is TRBV6-5 and J usage is TRBJ1-5; tentative D call: TRBD1 (6 bases). CDR1 MNHEY and CDR2 SVGAGI come from the germline V gene. The CDR3 covers 14 residues. Deletions cut 6 bases from V and 5 bases from J, with 14 bases between. CDR3 nucleotide sequence: TGTGCCAGCAGAATCAGGGAGGGGGATCAGCCCCAGCATTTT. Residues: CASRIREGDQPQHF.

The rearrangement links TRBV11-1 to TRBJ1-2; a weak D match, TRBD1 (6 bases). The CDR3 spans 14 residues. Germline V CDR1 and CDR2: SGHAT, FQDESV (reference sequence). Trimming cost V 3 bases and J 8 bases, with 16 bases left between them. The CDR3 loop is CASSLTGRGSGYTF. For the CDR3, the DNA is TGTGCCAGCAGCTTGACCGGCAGGGGAAGCGGCTACACCTTC.

This chain joins TRBV5-6 and TRBJ2-3, with 8 bases lining up with TRBD2. After removal of 6 bases from V and 5 bases from J, the junction contained 14 bases not matched to a gene. This CDR3 is 16 amino acids long. Germline V gene lookup returns CDR1 SGHDT and CDR2 YYEEEE. The CDR3 DNA follows: TGTGCCAGCACCGCTTGGGGGACTAGTTTCAAAGATACGCAGTATTTT. This gives the protein CASTAWGTSFKDTQYF. Filled out from reference TRBV5-6 and TRBJ2-3, the complete variable domain reads DAGVTQSPTHLIKTRGQQVTLRCSPKSGHDTVSWYQQALGQGPQFIFQYYEEEERQRGNFPDRFSGHQFPNYSSELNVNALLLGDSALYLCASTAWGTSFKDTQYFGPGTRLTVL.

The chain links TRBV10-3 to TRBJ2-3; tentatively, D is TRBD2 (5 bases). CDR1 is ENHRY and CDR2 is SYGVKD in the germline V gene. The CDR3 runs 14 residues. V lost 7 bases and J lost 0, with 11 bases in between. The CDR3 loop reads CAIKGGLSTDTQYF. The CDR3 nucleotides read TGTGCCATCAAGGGCGGGCTAAGCACAGATACGCAGTATTTT.

This chain joins TRBV7-7 and TRBJ1-1; D remains unclear. Germline V lookup: CDR1 SSHAT, CDR2 FNYEAQ (reference sequence). The CDR3 is 11 amino acids. The CDR3 nucleotides are TGTGCTATCCGGTTGAACACTGAAGCTTTCTTT. Translation: CAIRLNTEAFF.

V is TRBV5-4 and J is TRBJ1-2; TRBD1 aligns across 8 bases. J lost 8 bases, V lost 6 bases, and 12 bases had no gene match. Germline-derived CDR1 and CDR2 are SGHNT and YYREEE (reference sequence). The CDR3 loop spans 14 amino acids. CDR3 bases: TGTGCCAGCACCTACGGACAGGGCGTATTGGGCTACACCTTC. As protein: CASTYGQGVLGYTF.

As concerns this clone: One junction end disagrees with the germline gene, perhaps due to a read error. CDR3 DNA sequence: TGTGCCAGCATTGAAGGGACAGGGGCGTCCGAGCAGTACTTC. It is translated as CASIEGTGASEQYF. J is TRBJ2-7 and V is TRBV2; TRBD1 agrees at 10 bases. Per the germline V gene, CDR1 is SNHLY and CDR2 is FYNNEI. This CDR3 is 14 amino acids long.